The entry below gives a single T cell receptor (beta chain) sequence along with its context. This sample stems from a study of shared clonotypes between healthy human individuals. Study context: The study used three CD4 naive, three CD4 memory, two CD8 naive and one CD8 memory plate per donor.

The protocol was immunoSEQ multiplex PCR, while the TCRdb copy is restricted to in-frame clones and leaves out a portion. Of roughly 2.1 million clones listed, approximately 94% are singletons. The V gene's germline CDR1 is SNHLY and CDR2 FYNNEI. V was clipped by 11 bases and J by 0 bases, with 17 bases between them. This CDR3 comprises 14 residues. Naivety among CD8 cells was defined by CD45RO negativity and positive CCR7 selection, thereby excluding terminally differentiated effector memory CD45RA+ cells. The rearrangement joins TRBV2 to TRBJ2-7; possibly TRBD1 for D (6 bases). The sequencing sample was made of naive CD8+ T cells from PBMCs. This TCR was sampled from a man aged 18 to 30 in good health. Some clones in this sample may be carry-over from other donors' samples. DNA of the CDR3: TGTGCCGGAGCAGGAGGACAGCTCTCCTACGAGCAGTACTTC. This encodes CAGAGGQLSYEQYF.